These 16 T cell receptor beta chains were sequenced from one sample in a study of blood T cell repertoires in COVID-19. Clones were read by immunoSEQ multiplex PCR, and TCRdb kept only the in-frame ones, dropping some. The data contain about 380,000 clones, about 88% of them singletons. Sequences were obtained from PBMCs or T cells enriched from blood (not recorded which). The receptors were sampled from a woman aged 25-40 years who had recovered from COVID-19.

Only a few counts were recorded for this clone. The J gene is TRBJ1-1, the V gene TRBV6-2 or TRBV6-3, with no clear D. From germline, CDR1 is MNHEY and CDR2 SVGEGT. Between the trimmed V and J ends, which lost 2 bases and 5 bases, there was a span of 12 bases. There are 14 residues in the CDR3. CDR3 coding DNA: TGTGCCAGCAGTTACGTAGGCCGAGGGACTGAAGCTTTCTTT. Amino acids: CASSYVGRGTEAFF.

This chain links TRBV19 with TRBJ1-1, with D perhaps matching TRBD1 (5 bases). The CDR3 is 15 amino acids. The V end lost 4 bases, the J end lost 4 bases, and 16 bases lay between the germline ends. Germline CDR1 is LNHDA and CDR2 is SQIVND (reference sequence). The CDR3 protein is CASSRSRGKATEAFF. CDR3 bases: TGTGCCAGTAGTAGGTCTCGGGGGAAGGCCACTGAAGCTTTCTTT. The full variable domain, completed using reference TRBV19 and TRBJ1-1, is DGGITQSPKYLFRKEGQNVTLSCEQNLNHDAMYWYRQDPGQGLRLIYYSQIVNDFQKGDIAEGYSVSREKKESFPLTVTSAQKNPTAFYLCASSRSRGKATEAFFGQGTRLTVV.

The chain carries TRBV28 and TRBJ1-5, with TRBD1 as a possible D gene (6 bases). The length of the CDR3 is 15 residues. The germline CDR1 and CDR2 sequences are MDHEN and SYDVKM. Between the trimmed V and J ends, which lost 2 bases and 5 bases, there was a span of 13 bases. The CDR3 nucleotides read TGTGCCAGCAGTTTAAAGGGGCAGGGGCATCAGCCCCAGCATTTT. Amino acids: CASSLKGQGHQPQHF.

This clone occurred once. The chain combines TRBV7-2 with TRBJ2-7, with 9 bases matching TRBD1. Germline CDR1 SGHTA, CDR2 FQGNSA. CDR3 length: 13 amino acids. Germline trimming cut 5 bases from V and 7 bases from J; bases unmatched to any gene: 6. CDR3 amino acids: CASSQDRGFEQYF. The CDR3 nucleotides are TGTGCCAGCAGCCAGGACAGGGGTTTTGAGCAGTACTTC.

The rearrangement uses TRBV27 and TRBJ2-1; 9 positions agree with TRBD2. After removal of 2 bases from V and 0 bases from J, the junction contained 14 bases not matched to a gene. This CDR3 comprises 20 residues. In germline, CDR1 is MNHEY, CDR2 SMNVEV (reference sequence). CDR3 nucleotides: TGTGCCAGCAGTTTAAGTCGTGGTAGCGGGGGTTATAACTCCTACAATGAGCAGTTCTTC. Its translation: CASSLSRGSGGYNSYNEQFF.

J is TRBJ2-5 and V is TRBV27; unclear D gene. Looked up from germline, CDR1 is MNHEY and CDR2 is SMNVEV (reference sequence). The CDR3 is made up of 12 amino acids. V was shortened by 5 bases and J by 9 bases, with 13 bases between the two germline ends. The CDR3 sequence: CASSPTSRAQYF. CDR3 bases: TGTGCCAGCAGTCCCACCTCTCGGGCCCAGTACTTC.

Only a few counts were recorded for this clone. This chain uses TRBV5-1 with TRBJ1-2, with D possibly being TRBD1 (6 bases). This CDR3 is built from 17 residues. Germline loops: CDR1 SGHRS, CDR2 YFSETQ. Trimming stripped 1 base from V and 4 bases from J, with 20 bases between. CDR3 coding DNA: TGCGCCAGCAGCTTGTCAGTCGGTGGGGGCGCGAGCTATGGCTACACCTTC. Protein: CASSLSVGGGASYGYTF.

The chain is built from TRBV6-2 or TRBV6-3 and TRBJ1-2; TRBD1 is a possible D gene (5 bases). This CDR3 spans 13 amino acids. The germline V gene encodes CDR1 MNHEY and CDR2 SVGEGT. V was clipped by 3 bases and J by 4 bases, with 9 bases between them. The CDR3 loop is CASSYGTFYGYTF. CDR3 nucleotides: TGTGCCAGCAGTTATGGGACTTTCTATGGCTACACCTTC.

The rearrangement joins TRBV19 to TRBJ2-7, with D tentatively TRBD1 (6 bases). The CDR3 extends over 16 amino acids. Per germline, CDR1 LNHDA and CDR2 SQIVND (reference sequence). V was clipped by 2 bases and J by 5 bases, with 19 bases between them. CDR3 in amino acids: CASSIRGGTGRNEQYF. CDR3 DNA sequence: TGTGCCAGTAGTATAAGAGGGGGTACAGGGAGAAACGAGCAGTACTTC.

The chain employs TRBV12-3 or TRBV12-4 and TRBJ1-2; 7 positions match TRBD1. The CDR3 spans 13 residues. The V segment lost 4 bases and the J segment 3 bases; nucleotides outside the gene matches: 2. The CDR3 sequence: CASSWGTDYGYTF. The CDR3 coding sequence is TGTGCCAGCAGTTGGGGGACAGACTATGGCTACACCTTC.

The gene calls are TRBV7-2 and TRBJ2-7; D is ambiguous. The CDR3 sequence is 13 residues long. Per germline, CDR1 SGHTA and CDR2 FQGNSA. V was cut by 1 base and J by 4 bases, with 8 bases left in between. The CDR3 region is CASSLVLVYEQYF. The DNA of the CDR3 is TGTGCCAGCAGCTTAGTCCTAGTTTACGAGCAGTACTTC.

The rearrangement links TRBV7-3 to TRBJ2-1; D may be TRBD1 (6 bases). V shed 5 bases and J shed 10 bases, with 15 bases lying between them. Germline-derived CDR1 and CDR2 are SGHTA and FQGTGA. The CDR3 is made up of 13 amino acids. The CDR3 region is CASSRGGSGEQFF. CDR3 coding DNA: TGTGCCAGCAGCCGAGGGGGTTCGGGGGAGCAGTTCTTC.

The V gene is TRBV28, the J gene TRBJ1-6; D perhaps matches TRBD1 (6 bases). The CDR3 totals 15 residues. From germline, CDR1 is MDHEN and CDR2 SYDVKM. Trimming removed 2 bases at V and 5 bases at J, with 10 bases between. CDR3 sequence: CASSLQGRDNSPLHF. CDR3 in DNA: TGTGCCAGCAGTTTACAGGGGAGGGATAATTCACCCCTCCACTTT.

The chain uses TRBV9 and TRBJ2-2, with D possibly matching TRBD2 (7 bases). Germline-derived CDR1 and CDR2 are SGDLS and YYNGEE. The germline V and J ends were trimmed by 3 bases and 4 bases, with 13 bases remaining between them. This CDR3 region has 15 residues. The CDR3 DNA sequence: TGTGCCAGCAGCGCTTGGGAGGGGGGCACCGGGGAGCTGTTTTTT. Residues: CASSAWEGGTGELFF.

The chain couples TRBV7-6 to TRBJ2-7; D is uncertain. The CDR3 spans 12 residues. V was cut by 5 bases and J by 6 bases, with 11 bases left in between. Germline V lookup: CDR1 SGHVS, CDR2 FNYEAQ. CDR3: CASSPLISEQYF. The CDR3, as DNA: TGTGCCAGCAGCCCTCTAATATCCGAGCAGTACTTC.

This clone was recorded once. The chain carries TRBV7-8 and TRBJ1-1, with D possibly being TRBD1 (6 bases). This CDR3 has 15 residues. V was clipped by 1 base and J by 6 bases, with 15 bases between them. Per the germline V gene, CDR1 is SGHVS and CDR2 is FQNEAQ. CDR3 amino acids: CASSLVQGLAAEAFF. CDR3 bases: TGTGCCAGCAGCTTAGTACAGGGCCTAGCGGCTGAAGCTTTCTTT.